This T cell receptor (beta chain) was recovered during a study of response to subunit inactivated influenza vaccine. TCRdb analysed the RT-PCR reads with MiXCR anew, one entry per CDR3 protein. The data contain 650,000 to 800,000 distinct CDR3 sequences, about 15% of them seen just once; the ten biggest clones take up approximately 7%. This specimen was PBMCs from blood, taken less than 15 days before vaccination. The TCR comes from a man aged 45-60 years who received an inactivated influenza vaccine.

CDR3 coding DNA: TGTGCCAGCAGCTTCTCAGGGGCGCGGATCGAGCAGTTCTTC. Protein product: CASSFSGARIEQFF. The V and J genes are TRBV7-8 and TRBJ2-1; possibly TRBD1 for D (6 bases). V dropped 3 bases and J dropped 10 bases, with 16 bases sitting between them. The CDR3 has 14 amino acids. The germline V gene has CDR1 SGHVS and CDR2 FQNEAQ.